This T cell receptor (beta chain) was captured by sequencing in a study of shared clonotypes between healthy human individuals. Study results and limitations: Sampling included only blood; tissue repertoires likely differ.

Negatively enriched CD4+ T cells were divided by CD45RA into naive and memory. This clone was picked up one time. Its target is unknown. The length of the CDR3 is 14 residues. CDR1 is KGHSH, CDR2 LQKENI, per germline. The germline V and J ends were trimmed by 2 bases and 6 bases, with 12 bases remaining between them. Clones were sequenced by immunoSEQ multiplex PCR, and TCRdb holds only the in-frame ones, with some missing. The profile shows about 1.5 million clones, 95% to 99% of them singletons. V is TRBV18 and J is TRBJ2-3; D ambiguous. This receptor was identified in a man aged 25 to 40 in good health. The source material was naive CD4+ T cells sorted from blood. As to subset: CD45RA+ positively selected. For the CDR3, the DNA is TGTGCCAGCTCACCATCTTTTTCTGTGGATACGCAGTATTTT. Amino acids: CASSPSFSVDTQYF.